These 30 T cell receptor beta chains were all obtained from the same sample, sequenced in a study of blood T cells in healthy people across ages. Then a second PCR, running roughly 7 to 12 cycles, was carried out with a sample-barcoded 5' primer and a J-beta primer mix. MiXCR, applied by TCRdb to the 5' RACE reads, yields one record per CDR3 protein. The sample yields 750,000 to 950,000 distinct CDR3 sequences, around 29% seen once. These data also formed part of another study, on T cells of mothers and their children.

The sequenced sample consisted of blood. All receptors derive from a woman aged 40-49 years in good health.

This clonotype has a count of ten or more. The genes are TRBV5-1 and TRBJ2-1; TRBD1 matches 9 bases. The CDR3 has 14 amino acids. Germline-derived CDR1 and CDR2 are SGHRS and YFSETQ. V gave up 1 base and J gave up 7 bases; unmatched junction bases: 3. CDR3 protein: CASSLTGTGNEQFF. Here the CDR3 DNA reads TGCGCCAGCAGCTTGACCGGGACAGGGAATGAGCAGTTCTTC.

This clonotype was detected once. The chain employs TRBV20-1 and TRBJ1-5; tentatively, D is TRBD1 (5 bases). The CDR3 extends over 13 amino acids. V shed 5 bases and J shed 3 bases, with 11 bases lying between them. Germline V CDR1 and CDR2: DFQATT, SNEGSKA (reference sequence). CDR3 loop: CSAGGTSNQPQHF. The CDR3 DNA reads as TGCAGTGCTGGCGGGACCTCCAATCAGCCCCAGCATTTT.

This clonotype has only a few counts. The rearrangement uses TRBV29-1 and TRBJ2-1; TRBD1 matches at 7 bases. The trim removed 7 bases at V and 8 bases at J, leaving 14 bases unmatched. This CDR3 spans 14 amino acids. From germline, CDR1 is SQVTM and CDR2 ANQGSEA. The CDR3 spells CSARGGDLFHEQFF. CDR3 DNA sequence: TGCAGCGCCCGAGGGGGCGACTTATTCCATGAGCAGTTCTTC.

This clonotype occurred many times. The chain links TRBV6-1 to TRBJ2-7; D tentatively reads TRBD1 or TRBD2 (6 bases each). The CDR3 runs to 12 residues. V lost 8 bases, J lost 5 bases, and 13 bases lay in between. CDR1 is MNHNS and CDR2 is SASEGT in the germline V gene. CDR3 amino acids: CASEGGPNEQYF. CDR3 DNA sequence: TGTGCCAGCGAAGGGGGGCCCAACGAGCAGTACTTC.

This clonotype appeared a few times. The V gene is TRBV14, the J gene TRBJ1-1; no reliable D call. V was clipped by 0 bases and J by 4 bases, with 12 bases between them. Germline CDR1 reads SGHDN; CDR2 reads FVKESK. CDR3 length: 15 residues. DNA of the CDR3: TGTGCCAGCAGCCAAGACAGTCGGTTCATCACTGAAGCTTTCTTT. As protein: CASSQDSRFITEAFF.

The rearrangement links TRBV27 to TRBJ1-1; possibly TRBD1 for D (5 bases). V lost 5 bases and J 8 bases, leaving 15 bases between the germline ends. Per germline, CDR1 MNHEY and CDR2 SMNVEV (reference sequence). The CDR3 has 13 amino acids. In nucleotides, the CDR3 is TGTGCCAGCAGTGCCAACAGGTTCCCCGAAGCTTTCTTT. Its protein is CASSANRFPEAFF.

This sequence joins TRBV28 and TRBJ1-1; 11 bases are a match to TRBD1. The length of the CDR3 is 15 residues. V lost 4 bases to trimming and J lost 3 bases; unmatched junction nucleotides: 4. Per germline, CDR1 MDHEN and CDR2 SYDVKM. This chain's CDR3 is CASSSGGQGDTEAFF. The CDR3, as DNA: TGTGCCAGCAGTTCAGGGGGACAGGGGGACACTGAAGCTTTCTTT.

The genes are TRBV25-1 and TRBJ1-2; D uncertain. Deletions cut 2 bases from V and 6 bases from J, with 16 bases between. Per germline, CDR1 MGHDK and CDR2 SYGVNS. The CDR3 covers 15 residues. The CDR3 coding sequence is TGTGCCAGCAGTGAAGAGTACGAGGGCAACCATGGCTACACCTTC. Amino acid sequence: CASSEEYEGNHGYTF.

This clonotype turned up a few times. The chain employs TRBV9 and TRBJ2-1; D is perhaps TRBD2 (7 bases). Germline assignment: CDR1 SGDLS and CDR2 YYNGEE. V lost 3 bases, J lost 6 bases, and 13 bases lay in between. This CDR3 spans 14 amino acids. CDR3 nucleotides: TGTGCCAGCAGCGCAGGGGCTAGCGGCAATGAGCAGTTCTTC. Its protein is CASSAGASGNEQFF.

This clonotype has at least ten counts. The gene calls are TRBV6-5 and TRBJ2-7; D may be TRBD1 (6 bases). Germline CDR1 is MNHEY and CDR2 is SVGAGI. CDR3 length: 16 residues. V was shortened by 5 bases and J by 3 bases, with 20 bases between the two germline ends. The chain's CDR3 is CASSQLGTGNVYEQYF. The CDR3 nucleotides read TGTGCCAGCAGTCAACTGGGAACAGGGAATGTCTACGAGCAGTACTTC.

The chain combines TRBV11-2 with TRBJ1-1; D is uncertain. Germline-derived CDR1 and CDR2 are SGHAT and FQNNGV. This CDR3 comprises 11 residues. With 7 bases removed from V and 8 bases from J, the gap between germline ends came to 11 bases. The CDR3 DNA reads TGTGCCAGCATTCTTACAGTCGAAGCTTTCTTT. Amino acids: CASILTVEAFF.

The J gene is TRBJ1-1, the V gene TRBV2, with a weak D call TRBD1 (5 bases). This CDR3 has 14 amino acids. Germline CDR1 SNHLY, CDR2 FYNNEI. Trimming took off 4 bases at V and 3 bases at J, with 12 bases between the two ends. CDR3 amino acids: CASSATGDYTEAFF. The CDR3 bases are TGTGCCAGCAGTGCCACAGGAGATTACACTGAAGCTTTCTTT.

This clonotype was observed many times. One end of the junction is discordant with germline, which a read error may explain. This rearrangement joins TRBV5-1 to TRBJ2-1; 7 positions agree with TRBD1. This CDR3 has 16 residues. Germline values: CDR1 SGHRS, CDR2 YFSETQ. The CDR3 bases are TGTGCCAGCAGCTTGGGGACAGTAAGCTCCTACAATGAGCAGTTCTTC. Translation: CASSLGTVSSYNEQFF. The variable domain in full, with the rest retrieved from reference TRBV5-1 and TRBJ2-1, is KAGVTQTPRYLIKTRGQQVTLSCSPISGHRSVSWYQQTPGQGLQFLFEYFSETQRNKGNFPGRFSGRQFSNSRSEMNVSTLELGDSALYLCASSLGTVSSYNEQFFGPGTRLTVL.

On this clonotype itself: One end of the junction fails to match germline, which may point to a read error. The chain uses TRBV12-3 or TRBV12-4 and TRBJ2-3; 14 bases align to TRBD2. The CDR3 runs 17 residues. CDR3: CASSRTSGGRRTDTEYF. In nucleotides, the CDR3 is TGTGCCAGCAGTAGGACTAGCGGGGGGAGGCGCACAGATACGGAGTATTTT.

A single count supports this clonotype. A much bigger clone sits one base away, suggesting this may be a read error. The chain is built from TRBV7-2 and TRBJ2-5, with D perhaps TRBD1 (6 bases). This CDR3 spans 14 amino acids. V was shortened by 5 bases and J by 5 bases, with 15 bases between the two germline ends. Germline V lookup: CDR1 SGHTA, CDR2 FQGNSA. The CDR3 is CASSITRQEETQYF. The CDR3 bases are TGTGCCAGCAGCATTACACGACAGGAGGAGACCCAGTACTTC. Supplemented by reference TRBV7-2 and TRBJ2-5, the full variable domain reads GAGVSQSPSNKVTEKGKDVELRCDPISGHTALYWYRQSLGQGLEFLIYFQGNSAPDKSGLPSDRFSAERTGGSVSTLTIQRTQQEDSAVYLCASSITRQEETQYFGPGTRLLVL.

In this sample, this clonotype turned up many times. The chain couples TRBV28 to TRBJ2-5; D is ambiguous. The V gene's germline CDR1 is MDHEN and CDR2 SYDVKM. The CDR3 runs to 11 residues. Trimming removed 5 bases from V and 6 bases from J, with 7 bases in between. The CDR3 sequence is CASSSDQTQYF. DNA of the CDR3: TGTGCCAGCAGTAGTGACCAGACCCAGTACTTC.

This clonotype appeared many times. V and J are TRBV6-5 and TRBJ2-7, with D tentatively TRBD1 (7 bases). V dropped 0 bases and J dropped 6 bases, with 15 bases sitting between them. The CDR3 contains 15 residues. CDR1 is MNHEY, CDR2 SVGAGI, per germline. CDR3 loop: CASSYSGGGNSEQYF. CDR3 sequence (DNA): TGTGCCAGCAGTTACTCAGGAGGGGGCAACTCCGAGCAGTACTTC.

This clonotype turned up a few times. This chain connects TRBV28 to TRBJ2-5; 9 positions agree with TRBD2. The CDR3 has 14 amino acids. Germline lookup yields CDR1 MDHEN and CDR2 SYDVKM. Germline trimming cut 8 bases from V and 5 bases from J; bases unmatched to any gene: 9. This CDR3 reads CASAPAGGRETQYF. DNA for the CDR3: TGTGCCAGCGCCCCAGCGGGGGGCAGGGAGACCCAGTACTTC.

This clonotype was detected ten times or more. This chain connects TRBV6-5 to TRBJ2-1; the match to TRBD1 covers 9 bases. CDR1 and CDR2 from the germline V gene are MNHEY and SVGAGI. The CDR3 covers 14 residues. The J segment lost 7 bases and the V segment lost 6 bases, leaving 7 bases of the junction unmatched. CDR3 loop: CASSRDRARNEQFF. The CDR3 DNA is TGTGCCAGCAGCCGGGACAGGGCACGGAATGAGCAGTTCTTC.

Only a few counts were recorded for this clonotype. The V gene is TRBV12-3 or TRBV12-4, the J gene TRBJ2-7; 7 bases agree with TRBD1. V was pared by 5 bases and J by 3 bases, with 10 bases of the junction left unmatched. The CDR3 contains 15 residues. The CDR3 nucleotides read TGTGCCAGCAGTAAGGAGACAGGGTCGGGCTACGAGCAGTACTTC. Its protein product is CASSKETGSGYEQYF.

This clonotype was counted only a few times. This rearrangement joins TRBV11-2 to TRBJ2-4; maybe TRBD2 (7 bases). V lost 5 bases and J lost 5, with 16 bases in between. The CDR3 runs to 15 residues. The germline CDR1 and CDR2 sequences are SGHAT and FQNNGV. Here the CDR3 DNA reads TGTGCCAGCAGCCAAGGGGGGGGGCCAGAAAACATTCAGTACTTC. Translated: CASSQGGGPENIQYF.

This sequence joins TRBV2 and TRBJ2-7; TRBD2 agrees at 11 bases. The CDR3 runs to 14 residues. Germline V CDR1 and CDR2: SNHLY, FYNNEI. V was pared by 7 bases and J by 6 bases, with 8 bases of the junction left unmatched. The CDR3 region is CASIFLAGGGEQYF. Here the CDR3 DNA reads TGTGCCAGCATCTTTCTAGCGGGGGGTGGCGAGCAGTACTTC.

The V call is TRBV7-2, the J call TRBJ1-1; a weak D match, TRBD1 (6 bases). The germline V gene has CDR1 SGHTA and CDR2 FQGNSA. Trimming took 5 bases from V and 8 from J, leaving 18 bases between them. This CDR3 is 14 amino acids long. CDR3 loop: CASSAQTGVFEAFF. CDR3 coding DNA: TGTGCCAGCAGCGCGCAGACAGGTGTCTTCGAAGCTTTCTTT.

CDR3: CASSWQDPSPLHF. The CDR3 DNA is TGTGCCAGCAGTTGGCAGGATCCTTCACCCCTCCACTTT. The rearrangement links TRBV12-3 or TRBV12-4 to TRBJ1-6, with D hard to call. The CDR3 consists of 13 residues. The ends were cut back, 4 bases at V and 9 bases at J, with 10 bases in the middle.

This clonotype has ten or more counts. Written as DNA, the CDR3 is TGTGCCAGCAGTGTCCGGGACAGGGGCGAGCAGTACTTC. Amino acids: CASSVRDRGEQYF. V is TRBV25-1 and J is TRBJ2-7; 10 nucleotides align to TRBD1. From germline, CDR1 is MGHDK and CDR2 SYGVNS. J lost 6 bases, V lost 4 bases, and 3 bases had no gene match. The CDR3 extends over 13 amino acids.

The chain combines TRBV20-1 with TRBJ2-3, with D possibly matching TRBD1 (6 bases). This CDR3 is built from 15 residues. V was shortened by 0 bases and J by 4 bases, with 14 bases between the two germline ends. The germline gives CDR1 DFQATT, CDR2 SNEGSKA (reference sequence). The CDR3 DNA reads as TGCAGTGCTAGAGATCCAGGGGTCCCCCCAGATACGCAGTATTTT. Translated: CSARDPGVPPDTQYF.

This rearrangement joins TRBV5-6 to TRBJ1-1; no definite D call. The CDR3 totals 14 residues. The germline gives CDR1 SGHDT, CDR2 YYEEEE. Trimming cost V 4 bases and J 3 bases, with 13 bases left between them. The CDR3 here is CASSAGLGDTEAFF. CDR3 nucleotide sequence: TGTGCCAGCAGCGCCGGGCTGGGAGACACTGAAGCTTTCTTT.

In this sample, this clonotype turned up many times. The chain joins TRBV24-1 to TRBJ2-7; 10 bases are a match to TRBD1. Germline V gene data show CDR1 as KGHDR and CDR2 as SFDVKD. The CDR3 runs 18 residues. The ends lost 4 bases at V and 3 bases at J; junction bases unmatched: 14. This chain's CDR3 is CATSEGPGQGTWNYEQYF. The CDR3 DNA follows: TGTGCCACCAGTGAGGGCCCGGGACAGGGGACTTGGAACTACGAGCAGTACTTC.

The chain employs TRBV28 and TRBJ2-1; TRBD1 aligns across 9 bases. This CDR3 has 14 amino acids. J gave up 9 bases and V 4 bases, and 7 bases lay outside the gene matches. Germline-derived CDR1 and CDR2 are MDHEN and SYDVKM. CDR3 sequence (DNA): TGTGCCAGCAGTTCGACAGGGGGTTTGGGTGAGCAGTTCTTC. Protein sequence: CASSSTGGLGEQFF.

Comment on this clonotype: This likely comes from a read error, as the CDR3 has no conserved phenylalanine or tryptophan at its end. The chain recombines TRBV5-4 with TRBJ2-3, with D perhaps matching TRBD1 or TRBD2 (6 bases each). This CDR3 comprises 14 residues. From germline, CDR1 is SGHNT and CDR2 YYREEE (reference sequence). The germline V and J ends were trimmed by 4 bases and 4 bases, with 13 bases remaining between them. The CDR3 loop reads CASSTEGGSDTQYL. DNA for the CDR3: TGTGCCAGCAGCACAGAGGGGGGATCAGATACGCAGTATTTG.